This is a list of T cell receptor beta chains from one sample in a study of T cells after yellow fever vaccination. One entry per CDR3 protein results from TCRdb running MiXCR on the 5' RACE reads. The data hold about 340,000 distinct CDR3 sequences, with about 8.7% observed a single time. Sequences were derived from PBMCs, sampled on the day of the first yellow fever vaccination. The receptor source for this set is a man between 18 and 29 years old who received the YFV17D yellow fever vaccine. Both conserved end residues are part of each CDR3. Clone size, where shown, is once, few, many, or a class for clones that have expanded.

clone size	V gene	CDR3 protein
NA	TRBV4-3	CASSQVFGGPYNEQFF
few	TRBV7-2	CASSRGGRANEKLFF
NA	TRBV7-8	CASSLGRGLGNSPLHF
many	TRBV12-3/TRBV12-4	CASSPGLWETQYF
NA	TRBV7-2	CASRPMGGTQYF
many	TRBV7-2	CASSLTSARELFF
NA	TRBV5-5	CASSLGPFLRNEQFF
NA	TRBV7-2	CASSQRAQAAGGTQYF
NA	TRBV10-3	CAISRRTSGGTDTQYF
few	TRBV25-1	CASSGPWGENLYNEQFF
NA	TRBV7-3	CASSLDGGYNEQFF
NA	TRBV4-2	CASSPGDRDNTEAFF
NA	TRBV15	CATSRVAGGAQYF
few	TRBV5-1	CASSLALVRTTGELFF
many	TRBV11-2	CASSWGLAGTYEQYF
few	TRBV20-1	CSAGGGDLNEKLFF
few	TRBV6-1	CASSPRGWQPQHF
many	TRBV7-2	CASSLVGGQETQYF
NA	TRBV6-2/TRBV6-3	CASSYSGEEGYIPYNSPLHF
many	TRBV25-1	CASSEGFNQPQHF
few	TRBV9	CASSVAGQGAHEQYF
few	TRBV10-3	CAISEFKGIEAFF
few	TRBV5-6	CASRLSRWGDTEAFF
NA	TRBV18	CASSRTSGGAHEQYF
few	TRBV10-3	CAISEGQTYNEQFF
few	TRBV12-3/TRBV12-4	CASRARTHPYNEQFF
many	TRBV5-1	CASSLLPLGQKETQYF
NA	TRBV4-1	CASSPIGQALYGYTF
NA	TRBV11-2	CASSFLLGQSMEKYGYTF
NA	TRBV5-1	CASSYDRENEQYF
NA	TRBV15	CATSKPTGTTEAFF
NA	TRBV12-5	CASGLVVKGKNTGELFF
NA	TRBV10-3	CAISKTGVGNQPQHF
few	TRBV6-1	CASSPGYVTGNTIYF
NA	TRBV7-2	CASSPGTSDYGYTF
many	TRBV7-2	CASRRDRGNHNEQFF
NA	TRBV5-6	CASSLVRGGALKTQYF
NA	TRBV28	CASSTTLGGYEQYF
NA	TRBV11-2	CASSSLAVRLYGYTF
NA	TRBV19	CATPFIRGGYEQYF
NA	TRBV20-1	CSARDPFEPGQSIQETQYF
few	TRBV7-9	CASSLGDSWYNEQFF
NA	TRBV4-3	CASSRRTLNTGELFF
NA	TRBV18	CASSPLHGNQPQHF
few	TRBV7-9	CASSPGPRGDAFF
many	TRBV20-1	CSARMPRRSEQFF
few	TRBV7-2	CASRIAGADTQYF
few	TRBV10-3	CAISDLRGGQPQHF
NA	TRBV20-1	CSARLAWAAYEQYF
NA	TRBV19	CASSILHSGTGELFF